This T cell receptor (beta chain) stems from a study of blood T cells in healthy people across ages. Germline V lookup: CDR1 MNHEY, CDR2 SVGEGT. This CDR3 has 15 amino acids. V lost 7 bases, J lost 0 bases, and 15 bases lay in between. Then a second PCR, running about 6 to 11 cycles, was carried out with a sample-barcoded 5' primer and a J-beta primer mix. TCRdb passed the 5' RACE reads through MiXCR, listing each CDR3 protein once. The sample includes around 1,100,000 distinct CDR3 sequences, roughly two fifths of them seen just once. This receptor was identified in a young man in good health. Sequences were obtained from blood. The chain employs TRBV6-2 or TRBV6-3 and TRBJ2-5, with D unclear. CDR3 bases: TGTGCCAGCAAAGGGAAGGAACCGTACCAAGAGACCCAGTACTTC. Its translation: CASKGKEPYQETQYF.